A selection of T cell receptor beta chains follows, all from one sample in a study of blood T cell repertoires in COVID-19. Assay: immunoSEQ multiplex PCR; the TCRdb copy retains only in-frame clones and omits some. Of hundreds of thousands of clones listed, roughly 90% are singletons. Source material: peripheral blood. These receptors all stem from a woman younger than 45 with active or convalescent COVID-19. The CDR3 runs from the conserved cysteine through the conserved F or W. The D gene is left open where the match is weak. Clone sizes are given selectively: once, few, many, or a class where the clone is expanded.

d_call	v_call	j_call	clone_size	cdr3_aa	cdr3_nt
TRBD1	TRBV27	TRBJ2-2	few	CASTGQGSTGELFF	TGTGCCAGCACGGGACAGGGTAGTACCGGGGAGCTGTTTTTT
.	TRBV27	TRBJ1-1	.	CASSLYPGLRTEAFF	TGTGCCAGCAGTTTATACCCCGGACTCCGCACTGAAGCTTTCTTT
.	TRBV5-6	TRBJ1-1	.	CASSLGATEAFF	TGTGCCAGCAGCTTAGGGGCCACTGAAGCTTTCTTT
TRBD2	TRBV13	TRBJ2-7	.	CASRISGRAGEQYF	TGTGCCAGCAGAATTAGCGGGAGGGCCGGCGAGCAGTACTTC
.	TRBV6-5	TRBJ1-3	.	CASREGGLFGNTIYF	TGTGCCAGCAGAGAGGGCGGGTTATTTGGAAACACCATATATTTT
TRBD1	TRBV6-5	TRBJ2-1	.	CASSSGQGSYNEQFF	TGTGCCAGCAGTTCCGGACAGGGCTCCTACAATGAGCAGTTCTTC
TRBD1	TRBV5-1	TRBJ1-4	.	CASSGGQGTEKLFF	TGCGCCAGCAGCGGGGGACAGGGGACGGAAAAACTGTTTTTT
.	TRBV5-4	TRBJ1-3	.	CASSLGGIGNTIYF	TGTGCCAGCAGCTTGGGAGGGATTGGAAACACCATATATTTT
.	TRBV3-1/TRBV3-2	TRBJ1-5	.	CASSLSDAGNQPQHF	TGTGCCAGCAGCCTATCTGATGCGGGCAATCAGCCCCAGCATTTT
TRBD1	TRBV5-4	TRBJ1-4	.	CASSTRTGEELFF	TGTGCCAGCAGTACACGGACAGGAGAAGAACTGTTTTTT
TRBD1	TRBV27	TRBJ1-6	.	CASSFSTGSYNSPLHF	TGTGCCAGCAGTTTCTCGACAGGGTCCTATAATTCACCCCTCCACTTT
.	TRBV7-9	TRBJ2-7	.	CASSQTTGLGLYEQYF	TGTGCCAGCAGCCAAACCACAGGGTTGGGGTTGTACGAGCAGTACTTC
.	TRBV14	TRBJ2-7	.	CASSQELTWAGDEQYF	TGTGCCAGCAGCCAAGAATTAACGTGGGCAGGGGACGAGCAGTACTTC
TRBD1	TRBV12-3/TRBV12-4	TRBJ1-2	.	CASRAGTVYGYTF	TGTGCCAGCAGGGCCGGGACAGTTTATGGCTACACCTTC
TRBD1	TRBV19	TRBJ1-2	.	CASTRDRGLEGYTF	TGTGCCAGTACTAGGGACAGGGGGCTCGAGGGCTACACCTTC
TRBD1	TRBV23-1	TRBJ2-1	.	CASSQPPGQGYNEQFF	TGCGCCAGCAGTCAACCTCCGGGACAGGGCTACAATGAGCAGTTCTTC
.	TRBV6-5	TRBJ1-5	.	CASNKGGGSNQPQHF	TGTGCCAGCAACAAGGGGGGGGGTAGCAATCAGCCCCAGCATTTT
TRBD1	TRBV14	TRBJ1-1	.	CASSQDRTYTEAFF	TGTGCCAGCAGCCAGGACAGGACCTACACTGAAGCTTTCTTT
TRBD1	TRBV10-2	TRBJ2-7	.	CASSESGTGTYEQYF	TGCGCCAGCAGTGAGTCAGGGACAGGGACCTACGAGCAGTACTTC
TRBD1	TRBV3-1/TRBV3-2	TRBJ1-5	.	CASSLGQGDQPQHF	TGTGCCAGCAGCCTCGGACAGGGTGATCAGCCCCAGCATTTT
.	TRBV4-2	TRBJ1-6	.	CASSQDVRGWGASAPLHF	TGTGCCAGCAGCCAAGATGTTCGAGGGTGGGGTGCTTCTGCACCCCTCCACTTT
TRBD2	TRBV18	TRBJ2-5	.	CASSPRALARETQYF	TGTGCCAGCTCACCTCGGGCACTAGCGCGGGAGACCCAGTACTTC
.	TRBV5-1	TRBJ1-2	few	CASSLEGNGYTF	TGCGCCAGCAGCTTGGAGGGGAATGGCTACACCTTC
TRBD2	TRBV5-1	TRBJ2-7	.	CASSWTSGKYEQYF	TGCGCCAGCAGCTGGACTAGCGGGAAGTACGAGCAGTACTTC
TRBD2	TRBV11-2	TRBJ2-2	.	CASSLRGLAGTNTGELFF	TGTGCCAGCAGCTTAAGAGGACTAGCGGGGACGAACACCGGGGAGCTGTTTTTT
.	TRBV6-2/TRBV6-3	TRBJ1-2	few	CASSYSFGDWDGYTF	TGTGCCAGCAGTTACTCTTTCGGGGATTGGGATGGCTACACCTTC
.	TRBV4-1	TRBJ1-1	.	CASSRKLDELNTEAFF	TGCGCCAGCAGCCGCAAACTAGACGAGCTGAACACTGAAGCTTTCTTT
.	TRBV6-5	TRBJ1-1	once	CASSQGMRAFF	TGTGCCAGCTCTCAGGGAATGAGAGCTTTCTTT
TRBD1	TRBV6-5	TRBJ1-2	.	CASSRRQGGYTF	TGTGCCAGCAGCCGGCGACAGGGGGGCTACACCTTC
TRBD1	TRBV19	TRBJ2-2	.	CASSRGQGKTGELFF	TGTGCCAGTAGTAGAGGACAGGGGAAGACCGGGGAGCTGTTTTTT
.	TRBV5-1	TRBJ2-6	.	CASSLVGGTGANVLTF	TGCGCCAGCAGCTTGGTTGGAGGGACTGGGGCCAACGTCCTGACTTTC
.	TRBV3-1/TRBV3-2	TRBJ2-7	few	CASSPDIFREQYF	TGTGCCAGCAGCCCTGACATTTTCAGGGAGCAGTACTTC
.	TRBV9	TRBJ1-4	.	CASSVDPVSTNEKLFF	TGTGCCAGCAGCGTAGATCCGGTTTCAACTAATGAAAAACTGTTTTTT
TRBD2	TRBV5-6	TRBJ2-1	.	CASSSPTGTRDNEQFF	TGTGCCAGCAGCTCACCTACCGGGACTAGGGATAATGAGCAGTTCTTC
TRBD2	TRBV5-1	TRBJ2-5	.	CASSQQAGGPETQYF	TGCGCCAGCAGTCAACAGGCGGGAGGGCCCGAGACCCAGTACTTC
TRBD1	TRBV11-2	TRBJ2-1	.	CASSWWTGGMYNEQFF	TGTGCCAGCAGCTGGTGGACAGGGGGAATGTACAATGAGCAGTTCTTC
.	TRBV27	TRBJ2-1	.	CASSPRTEKGEDEQFF	TGTGCCAGCAGTCCTCGGACCGAGAAGGGAGAAGATGAGCAGTTCTTC
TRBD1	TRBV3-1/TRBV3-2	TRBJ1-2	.	CASSPNPQGGYTF	TGTGCCAGCAGCCCGAACCCCCAGGGGGGATACACCTTC
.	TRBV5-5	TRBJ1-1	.	CASSPLLSGAPRGGTEAFF	TGTGCCAGCAGCCCGCTTCTTTCGGGGGCGCCTCGGGGAGGGACTGAAGCTTTCTTT
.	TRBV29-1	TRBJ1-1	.	CSGDTPGDYGAEAFF	TGCAGCGGTGATACGCCAGGGGATTATGGGGCTGAAGCTTTCTTT
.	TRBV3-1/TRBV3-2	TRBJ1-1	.	CASSQSGLTEAFF	TGTGCCAGCAGCCAATCAGGGCTAACTGAAGCTTTCTTT
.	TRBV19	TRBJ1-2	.	CASSPSGYNYGYTF	TGTGCCAGTAGTCCTTCGGGGTATAACTATGGCTACACCTTC
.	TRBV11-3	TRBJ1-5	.	CASSLRHRVMFDNQPQHF	TGTGCCAGCAGCCTGCGCCACAGGGTGATGTTTGACAATCAGCCCCAGCATTTT
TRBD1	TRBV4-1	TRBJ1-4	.	CASSQRTGNKEKLFF	TGCGCCAGCAGCCAAAGGACAGGGAATAAGGAAAAACTGTTTTTT
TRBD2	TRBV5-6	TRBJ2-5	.	CASSSAGLAIQETQYF	TGTGCCAGCAGCTCCGCGGGACTAGCGATTCAAGAGACCCAGTACTTC
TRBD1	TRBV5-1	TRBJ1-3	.	CASSLEGTGSGNTIYF	TGCGCCAGCAGCTTAGAAGGGACAGGCTCTGGAAACACCATATATTTT
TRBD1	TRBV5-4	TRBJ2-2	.	CASSRGQGITGELFF	TGTGCCAGCAGCCGGGGACAGGGAATCACCGGGGAGCTGTTTTTT
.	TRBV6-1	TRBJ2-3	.	CASSEQDHITDTQYF	TGTGCCAGCAGTGAACAGGATCATATTACAGATACGCAGTATTTT
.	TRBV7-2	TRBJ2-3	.	CASSARGDYAFWENTQYF	TGTGCCAGCAGCGCCAGAGGTGACTATGCATTTTGGGAGAATACGCAGTATTTT
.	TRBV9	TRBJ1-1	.	CASSVAENTEAFF	TGTGCCAGCAGCGTGGCCGAGAACACTGAAGCTTTCTTT
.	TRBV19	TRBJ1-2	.	CASTRGPIQGTNYGYTF	TGTGCCAGTACAAGGGGCCCGATACAGGGAACGAACTATGGCTACACCTTC
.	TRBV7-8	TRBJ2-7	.	CASSLGHWQASYEQYF	TGTGCCAGCAGCTTAGGGCACTGGCAGGCCTCCTACGAGCAGTACTTC
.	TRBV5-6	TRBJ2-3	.	CASSLLRGPSTDTQYF	TGTGCCAGCAGCTTGCTCCGGGGTCCTAGCACAGATACGCAGTATTTT
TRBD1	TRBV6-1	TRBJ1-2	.	CASSEIRTGGNGYTF	TGTGCCAGCAGTGAAATCAGGACAGGGGGCAATGGCTACACCTTC
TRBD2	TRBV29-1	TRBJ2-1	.	CSVGPRLAGVDNEQFF	TGCAGCGTTGGCCCCCGACTAGCGGGAGTGGACAATGAGCAGTTCTTC
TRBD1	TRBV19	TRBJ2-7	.	CASAAGTGEYEQYF	TGTGCCAGTGCAGCCGGGACAGGGGAGTACGAGCAGTACTTC
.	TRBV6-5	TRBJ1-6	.	CASSYGGATNSPLHF	TGTGCCAGCAGTTACGGGGGGGCGACTAATTCACCCCTCCACTTT
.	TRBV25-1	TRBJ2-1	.	CASSLTGVVDNEQFF	TGTGCCAGCAGTTTGACGGGAGTCGTCGACAATGAGCAGTTCTTC
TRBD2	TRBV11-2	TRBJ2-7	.	CASSLSTSGTYEQYF	TGTGCCAGCAGCTTATCGACTAGCGGTACCTACGAGCAGTACTTC
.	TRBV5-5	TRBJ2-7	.	CASSFTDYEQYF	TGTGCCAGCAGCTTTACAGACTACGAGCAGTACTTC